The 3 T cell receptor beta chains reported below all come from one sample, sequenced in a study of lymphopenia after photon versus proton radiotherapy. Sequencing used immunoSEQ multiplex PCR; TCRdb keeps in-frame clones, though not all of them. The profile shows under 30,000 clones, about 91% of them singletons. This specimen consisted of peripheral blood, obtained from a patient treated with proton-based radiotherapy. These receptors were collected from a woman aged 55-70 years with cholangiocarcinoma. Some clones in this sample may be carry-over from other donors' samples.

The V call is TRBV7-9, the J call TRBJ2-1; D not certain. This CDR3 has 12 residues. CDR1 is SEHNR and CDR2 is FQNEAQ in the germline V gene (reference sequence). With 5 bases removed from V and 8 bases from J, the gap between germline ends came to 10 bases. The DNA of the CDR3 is TGTGCCAGCAGCCCCCCTGTGGATGAGCAGTTCTTC. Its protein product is CASSPPVDEQFF.

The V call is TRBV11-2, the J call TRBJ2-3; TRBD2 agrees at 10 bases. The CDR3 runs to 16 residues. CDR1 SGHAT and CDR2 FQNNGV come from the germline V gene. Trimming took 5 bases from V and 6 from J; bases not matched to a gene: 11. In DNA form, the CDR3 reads TGTGCCAGCAGCCTAGGACTAGCGGCATCCTGGGATACGCAGTATTTT. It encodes CASSLGLAASWDTQYF.

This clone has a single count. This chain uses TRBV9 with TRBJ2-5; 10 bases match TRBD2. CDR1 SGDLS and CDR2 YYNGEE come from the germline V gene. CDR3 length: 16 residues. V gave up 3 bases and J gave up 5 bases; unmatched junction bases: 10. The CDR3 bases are TGTGCCAGCAGCGAGCACCTAGCGGGGGTAATTGAGACCCAGTACTTC. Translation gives CASSEHLAGVIETQYF.